This TCR beta chain was profiled in a study of T cells after yellow fever vaccination. This clonotype was found many times. Its specificity is not known. Points from the study as a whole: Overlap between CD4 and CD8 compartments was detected for a small share of clonotypes.

This CDR3 spans 16 amino acids. In germline, CDR1 is MGHRA, CDR2 YSYEKL. V shed 1 base, J shed 0 bases, and the junction held 2 bases outside the gene matches. Each CDR3 protein is one row after TCRdb ran MiXCR on the 5' RACE reads. The sample has 300,000 to 350,000 distinct CDR3 sequences, 3.5% to 4.5% seen once. This receptor was obtained from a man aged 18 to 30 who received the YFV17D yellow fever vaccine. The sample here was PBMCs, taken 15 days after the yellow fever booster vaccination. The chain carries TRBV4-1 and TRBJ2-3, with 9 bases lining up with TRBD2. The CDR3 bases are TGCGCCAGCAGCCAAGTCGGACTAGCGAGCACAGATACGCAGTATTTT. Translated: CASSQVGLASTDTQYF.